This T cell receptor beta chain was observed in a study of T cell responses to AZD1222 COVID-19 vaccine. General study results and limits: Targeting of unmutated variant regions was reportedly seen in nearly half of spike-specific TCRs. Clonal diversity was possibly underestimated, and the donors were mostly white British, with more females. Repertoires in all cases were sampled only once the peak T cell response had passed. Two AZD1222 doses significantly raised spike-specific TCR breadth and depth over controls.

Turning to this clone: The antigen remains unidentified.

V gave up 4 bases and J gave up 7 bases, with 2 bases separating them. The CDR3 totals 9 residues. The germline V gene encodes CDR1 SGHRS and CDR2 YFSETQ. The repertoire was sequenced with immunoSEQ multiplex PCR; TCRdb's copy has only in-frame clones and lacks some. This table holds about 120,000 clones, roughly 92% found once. The specimen was peripheral blood, collected on day 0 of AZD1222 vaccination. The origin of this receptor is an adult in good health. The rearrangement uses TRBV5-1 and TRBJ1-2; D is unresolved. The CDR3 coding sequence is TGCGCCAGCAGCGCTGGCTACACCTTC. It specifies CASSAGYTF.